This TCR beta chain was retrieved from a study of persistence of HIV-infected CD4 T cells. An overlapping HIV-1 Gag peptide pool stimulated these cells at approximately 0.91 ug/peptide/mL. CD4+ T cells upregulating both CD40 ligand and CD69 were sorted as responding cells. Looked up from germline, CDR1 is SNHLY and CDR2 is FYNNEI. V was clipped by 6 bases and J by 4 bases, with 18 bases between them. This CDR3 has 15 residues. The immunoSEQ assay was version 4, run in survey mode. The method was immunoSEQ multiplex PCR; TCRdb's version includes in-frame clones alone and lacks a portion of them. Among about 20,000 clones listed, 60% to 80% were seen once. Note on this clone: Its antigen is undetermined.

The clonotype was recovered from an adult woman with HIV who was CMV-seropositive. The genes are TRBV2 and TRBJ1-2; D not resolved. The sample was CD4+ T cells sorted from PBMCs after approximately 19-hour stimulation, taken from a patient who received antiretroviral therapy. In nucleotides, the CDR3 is TGTGCCAGCAGCGCCACTACATTCATCCTCTATGGCTACACCTTC. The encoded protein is CASSATTFILYGYTF.